Each of the 23 T cell receptor beta chains below was sequenced from the same sample in a study. TCRdb redid the calling of the RT-PCR reads with MiXCR, one entry per CDR3 protein. The table includes hundreds of thousands of distinct CDR3 sequences, approximately 15% detected once. Sequenced input: memory CD4+ T cells from blood. These receptors were collected from a female donor in good health, serving as a healthy control.

The J gene is TRBJ2-1, the V gene TRBV20-1; 8 bases align to TRBD2. Unmatched junction bases numbered 12, after V lost 5 bases and J lost 9 bases. The CDR3 is 14 amino acids. Germline CDR1 and CDR2: DFQATT and SNEGSKA (reference sequence). Here the CDR3 DNA reads TGCAGTGCTCCATTAAAAGCGGGAGTACCTGAGCAGTTCTTC. Translation gives CSAPLKAGVPEQFF.

This clonotype was recorded at least ten times. The chain carries TRBV7-9 and TRBJ2-6, with D perhaps assigned TRBD1 or TRBD2 (5 bases each). This CDR3 has 13 amino acids. The ends were cut back, 11 bases at V and 0 bases at J, with 8 bases in the middle. Germline V gene data show CDR1 as SEHNR and CDR2 as FQNEAQ (reference sequence). The CDR3 reads CARGVSGANVLTF. In nucleotides, the CDR3 is TGTGCCCGAGGGGTCTCTGGGGCCAACGTCCTGACTTTC.

The V and J genes are TRBV29-1 and TRBJ2-1, with D uncertain. Trimming took off 7 bases at V and 7 bases at J, with 17 bases between the two ends. The CDR3 contains 13 residues. Germline CDR1 SQVTM, CDR2 ANQGSEA. CDR3 sequence: CSGFGWSGNEQFF. The CDR3 DNA is TGCAGCGGGTTCGGGTGGTCCGGGAATGAGCAGTTCTTC.

This clonotype was found a few times. The chain recombines TRBV9 with TRBJ1-4; D uncertain. Germline CDR1 and CDR2: SGDLS and YYNGEE. CDR3 length equals 14 residues. V lost 2 bases and J lost 8, with 13 bases in between. The CDR3 nucleotides read TGTGCCAGCAGCGTCGGGCCCCTAGGAGAAAAACTGTTTTTT. It yields the protein CASSVGPLGEKLFF.

This clonotype turned up a few times. The chain is built from TRBV6-1 and TRBJ2-7; D perhaps matches TRBD1 (7 bases). The CDR3 extends over 15 amino acids. Trimming stripped 5 bases from V and 1 base from J, with 15 bases between. In germline, CDR1 is MNHNS, CDR2 SASEGT. Here the CDR3 reads CASSPQGGESYEQYF. The CDR3 DNA reads as TGTGCCAGCAGTCCCCAGGGGGGTGAGTCCTACGAGCAGTACTTC.

In this sample, this clonotype turned up many times. This chain uses TRBV27 with TRBJ1-1, with D unresolved. The CDR3 runs 13 residues. Germline CDR1 is MNHEY and CDR2 is SMNVEV (reference sequence). V was shortened by 2 bases and J by 3 bases, with 7 bases between the two germline ends. CDR3 DNA sequence: TGTGCCAGCAGTTTAACCCTGGACACTGAAGCTTTCTTT. This translates into CASSLTLDTEAFF.

Worth noting for this clonotype: In this CDR3 the conserved last residue, phenylalanine or tryptophan, is missing, so a read error is likely. The gene calls are TRBV18 and TRBJ2-3, with TRBD2 identical over 9 bases. There are 16 residues in the CDR3. Germline V gives CDR1 KGHSH, CDR2 LQKENI. The trim removed 0 bases at V and 1 base at J, leaving 2 bases unmatched. CDR3 residues: CASSPPTSGRTDTQYL. In DNA form, the CDR3 reads TGTGCCAGCTCACCACCGACTAGCGGCCGCACAGATACGCAGTATTTA.

The sample holds many counts of this clonotype. The V and J genes are TRBV6-5 and TRBJ2-7; 7 positions agree with TRBD1. Trimming at V came to 2 bases and at J to 4 bases, leaving 2 bases not matched to a gene. Germline CDR1 is MNHEY and CDR2 is SVGAGI. The CDR3 length is 13 residues. DNA of the CDR3: TGTGCCAGCAGTTACGGCAGGGGGTACGAGCAGTACTTC. This encodes CASSYGRGYEQYF.

The CDR3: CSAGRLAAETEQFF. DNA of the CDR3: TGCAGTGCGGGACGACTAGCGGCTGAGACAGAGCAGTTCTTC. The chain couples TRBV20-1 to TRBJ2-1; 9 positions agree with TRBD2. This CDR3 is built from 14 residues. Per germline, CDR1 DFQATT and CDR2 SNEGSKA (reference sequence). V gave up 6 bases and J gave up 10 bases; unmatched junction bases: 13.

A few counts support this clonotype. This chain links TRBV7-2 with TRBJ2-2; D is unclear. Between the trimmed V and J ends, which lost 5 bases and 5 bases, there was a span of 24 bases. Germline lookup yields CDR1 SGHTA and CDR2 FQGNSA. This CDR3 region has 18 residues. CDR3 in DNA: TGTGCCAGCAGCCCTCTGTATGGGCGACGGACCCGAACCGGGGAGCTGTTTTTT. Encoded protein: CASSPLYGRRTRTGELFF.

In this sample, this clonotype turned up many times. The chain is built from TRBV4-3 and TRBJ1-4; 8 bases match TRBD1. This CDR3 contains 16 residues. J was trimmed by 8 bases and V by 1 base; bases with no gene match: 9. From germline, CDR1 is LGHNA and CDR2 YSLEER. The CDR3 is CASSQGPPTGAEKLFF. The CDR3 DNA reads as TGCGCCAGCAGCCAAGGACCCCCGACAGGGGCGGAAAAACTGTTTTTT.

At least ten counts were recorded for this clonotype. This CDR3 reads CSASRHLEQYF. As DNA, the CDR3 is TGCAGTGCTAGTCGACACCTCGAGCAGTACTTC. V is TRBV20-1 and J is TRBJ2-7; D uncertain. This CDR3 has 11 residues. The germline CDR1 and CDR2 sequences are DFQATT and SNEGSKA (reference sequence). Deletions cut 3 bases from V and 6 bases from J, with 9 bases between.

The chain employs TRBV7-9 and TRBJ2-5, with 9 bases fitting TRBD1. Germline assignment: CDR1 SEHNR and CDR2 FQNEAQ (reference sequence). This CDR3 is 15 amino acids long. The V gene end was trimmed by 1 base and the J gene end by 4 bases; junction bases not matched to a gene: 4. CDR3 DNA sequence: TGTGCCAGCAGCTTAGGGGACAGGGACCGAGAGACCCAGTACTTC. Its protein product is CASSLGDRDRETQYF.

J is TRBJ1-4 and V is TRBV5-4; weak D call: TRBD1 (6 bases). The V end lost 0 bases, the J end lost 4 bases, and 10 bases lay between the germline ends. CDR1 SGHNT and CDR2 YYREEE come from the germline V gene (reference sequence). The CDR3 length is 15 residues. CDR3: CASSLGQALNEKLFF. The DNA of the CDR3 is TGTGCCAGCAGCTTGGGACAGGCTCTTAATGAAAAACTGTTTTTT.

This sequence joins TRBV4-3 and TRBJ1-4; a weak D match, TRBD1 (5 bases). V was clipped by 4 bases and J by 10 bases, with 13 bases between them. Germline CDR1 LGHNA, CDR2 YSLEER. This CDR3 contains 13 residues. CDR3 in amino acids: CASSRLRDRKLFF. CDR3 bases: TGCGCCAGCAGCCGTCTCCGGGACCGAAAACTGTTTTTT.

The chain carries TRBV28 and TRBJ2-2, with D perhaps assigned TRBD1 or TRBD2 (5 bases each). CDR3 size: 15 residues. Germline loops: CDR1 MDHEN, CDR2 SYDVKM. The germline V and J ends were trimmed by 5 bases and 2 bases, with 12 bases remaining between them. CDR3 sequence (DNA): TGTGCCAGCAGTACCCCCGGGACCAACACCGGGGAGCTGTTTTTT. It is translated as CASSTPGTNTGELFF.

This clonotype was counted a few times. The chain joins TRBV20-1 to TRBJ2-7; possibly TRBD2 for D (7 bases). The CDR3 has 15 amino acids. The V gene's germline CDR1 is DFQATT and CDR2 SNEGSKA (reference sequence). The ends were cut back, 0 bases at V and 0 bases at J, with 12 bases in the middle. Written as DNA, the CDR3 is TGCAGTGCTAGAGAAGGGGGGGTCAGCTCCTACGAGCAGTACTTC. This gives the protein CSAREGGVSSYEQYF.

The sample holds many counts of this clonotype. V and J are TRBV12-3 or TRBV12-4 and TRBJ2-3; no clear D gene. CDR3 length: 13 residues. Between the trimmed V and J ends, which lost 3 bases and 6 bases, there was a span of 10 bases. The CDR3 loop reads CASSFWGSDTQYF. The DNA for the CDR3 is TGTGCCAGCAGTTTCTGGGGATCCGATACGCAGTATTTT.

This clonotype was counted between two and nine times. The V call is TRBV5-1, the J call TRBJ2-7, with TRBD1 matching over 10 bases. This CDR3 contains 15 residues. The germline V gene has CDR1 SGHRS and CDR2 YFSETQ. With 5 bases clipped from V and 0 bases from J, the junction kept 5 bases outside the gene matches. CDR3 sequence (DNA): TGCGCCAGCAGTTCCGGGACAGGGGACTCCTACGAGCAGTACTTC. Translation gives CASSSGTGDSYEQYF.

The chain links TRBV5-1 to TRBJ2-1; D gene ambiguous. The germline V gene has CDR1 SGHRS and CDR2 YFSETQ. The CDR3 extends over 16 amino acids. V was clipped by 4 bases and J by 4 bases, with 18 bases between them. The CDR3 sequence: CASSQRGDSLYNEQFF. DNA of the CDR3: TGCGCCAGCAGCCAAAGAGGCGACTCCCTTTACAATGAGCAGTTCTTC.

This clonotype was detected ten times or more. The V and J genes are TRBV27 and TRBJ1-1; D possibly corresponds to TRBD1 (5 bases). Germline lookup yields CDR1 MNHEY and CDR2 SMNVEV (reference sequence). The CDR3 length is 13 residues. V lost 6 bases to trimming and J lost 1 base, with 9 bases between them. CDR3 in amino acids: CASSFTGNTEAFF. CDR3 DNA: TGTGCCAGCAGCTTTACAGGGAACACTGAAGCTTTCTTT.

This clonotype occurred many times. This sequence joins TRBV12-3 or TRBV12-4 and TRBJ2-7; no definite D call. The CDR3 is 12 residues long. The ends were cut back, 5 bases at V and 6 bases at J, with 11 bases in the middle. For the CDR3, the DNA is TGTGCCAGCAGTCCACGATCGGGCGAGCAGTACTTC. Its translation is CASSPRSGEQYF.

This clonotype was picked up a small number of times. A much larger clone lies one base from this, so it may be a read error. The rearrangement joins TRBV7-3 to TRBJ1-4; 9 positions agree with TRBD1. V dropped 6 bases and J dropped 5; count of bases not matched to a gene: 7. Germline CDR1 is SGHTA and CDR2 is FQGTGA. CDR3 length: 15 residues. CDR3 amino acids: CASSQTGTGNEKLFF. CDR3 nucleotide sequence: TGTGCCAGCAGTCAGACCGGGACAGGGAATGAAAAACTGTTTTTT.